These 9 T cell receptor beta chains originate from one sample sequenced in a study of cytomegalovirus exposure and HLA in healthy donors (TCRdb year 2017). Libraries were built with the immunoSEQ multiplex PCR assay. The multiplex PCR relied on a mix of 60 forward primers for TCR Vbeta segments and 13 reverse primers for TCR Jbeta segments. In TCRdb, the immuneACCESS table is reduced to in-frame sequences with V and J assigned. These tables do not hold every clone; where another copy was compared, an unresolved V gene accounts for under half, and the others remain unexplained. The sample yields about 89,000 clones; around 84% were counted once. Together, the top ten hold around 7% of the sample. The sequenced material came from PBMCs. All receptors come from a man aged 40-55 years in good health and CMV-seropositive.

The V and J genes are TRBV6-5 and TRBJ1-2; possible D gene TRBD1, 6 bases. Deletions cut 5 bases from V and 10 bases from J, with 17 bases between. This CDR3 comprises 13 residues. Germline V gene data show CDR1 as MNHEY and CDR2 as SVGAGI. DNA for the CDR3: TGTGCCAGCAGTGATTGGACAGACGAGGTCTACACCTTC. Translating it yields CASSDWTDEVYTF.

V is TRBV9 and J is TRBJ2-7, with a weak D call TRBD2 (6 bases). Germline CDR1 and CDR2: SGDLS and YYNGEE. The CDR3 consists of 13 residues. V dropped 2 bases and J dropped 0 bases, with 6 bases sitting between them. The CDR3 DNA reads as TGTGCCAGCAGCGTCGGGAGCTCCTACGAGCAGTACTTC. Its translation: CASSVGSSYEQYF.

This clone appeared once. The chain is built from TRBV6-1 and TRBJ1-1; TRBD1 matches 8 bases. The CDR3 contains 15 residues. The germline V gene has CDR1 MNHNS and CDR2 SASEGT. Unmatched junction bases numbered 8, after V lost 3 bases and J lost 5 bases. The CDR3 DNA is TGTGCCAGCAGTGACCCGGGACAGGTAGGGACTGAAGCTTTCTTT. It specifies CASSDPGQVGTEAFF.

The V gene is TRBV7-3, the J gene TRBJ2-1, with a weak D call TRBD1 (5 bases). The CDR3 extends over 13 amino acids. Trimming took 5 bases from V and 4 from J, leaving 9 bases between them. CDR1 and CDR2 (germline): SGHTA, FQGTGA. CDR3 DNA: TGTGCCAGCAGCGCGGACAAATACAATGAGCAGTTCTTC. The encoded protein is CASSADKYNEQFF.

The chain uses TRBV2 and TRBJ2-3; 10 bases line up with TRBD1. The CDR3 loop spans 15 amino acids. Germline V gene lookup returns CDR1 SNHLY and CDR2 FYNNEI. V shed 6 bases, J shed 3 bases, and the junction held 6 bases outside the gene matches. The CDR3 coding sequence is TGTGCCAGCAGCGGACAGGGGGTCGGTACAGATACGCAGTATTTT. Protein: CASSGQGVGTDTQYF.

The rearrangement joins TRBV7-2 to TRBJ2-5; 12 bases are a match to TRBD2. J lost 11 bases, V lost 5 bases, and 15 bases had no gene match. The germline CDR1 and CDR2 sequences are SGHTA and FQGNSA. The CDR3 loop spans 16 amino acids. The DNA of the CDR3 is TGTGCCAGCAGCCCAGCGACACTAGCGGGAGGAGGAGAGCAGTACTTC. Residues: CASSPATLAGGGEQYF.

This chain joins TRBV28 and TRBJ1-1; TRBD1 is a possible D gene (5 bases). V lost 6 bases and J 4 bases, leaving 12 bases between the germline ends. The CDR3 runs to 13 residues. Germline CDR1 reads MDHEN; CDR2 reads SYDVKM. In DNA form, the CDR3 reads TGTGCCAGCAGCAGAGGAGGGACCACTGAAGCTTTCTTT. Translated, it gives CASSRGGTTEAFF.

The chain joins TRBV5-1 to TRBJ1-1; 7 nucleotides match TRBD1. Trimming cost V 0 bases and J 1 base; bases outside gene matches: 6. This CDR3 region has 16 residues. Germline CDR1 reads SGHRS; CDR2 reads YFSETQ. As DNA, the CDR3 is TGCGCCAGCAGCTTGGCCCCAGGGGGAAGGAACACTGAAGCTTTCTTT. Translation: CASSLAPGGRNTEAFF.

This chain uses TRBV5-1 with TRBJ1-1; no definite D call. The CDR3 sequence is 14 residues long. The germline V and J ends were trimmed by 3 bases and 1 base, with 10 bases remaining between them. Per germline, CDR1 SGHRS and CDR2 YFSETQ. CDR3 residues: CASSYLDQNTEAFF. The CDR3 DNA reads TGCGCCAGCAGCTACCTAGACCAGAACACTGAAGCTTTCTTT.